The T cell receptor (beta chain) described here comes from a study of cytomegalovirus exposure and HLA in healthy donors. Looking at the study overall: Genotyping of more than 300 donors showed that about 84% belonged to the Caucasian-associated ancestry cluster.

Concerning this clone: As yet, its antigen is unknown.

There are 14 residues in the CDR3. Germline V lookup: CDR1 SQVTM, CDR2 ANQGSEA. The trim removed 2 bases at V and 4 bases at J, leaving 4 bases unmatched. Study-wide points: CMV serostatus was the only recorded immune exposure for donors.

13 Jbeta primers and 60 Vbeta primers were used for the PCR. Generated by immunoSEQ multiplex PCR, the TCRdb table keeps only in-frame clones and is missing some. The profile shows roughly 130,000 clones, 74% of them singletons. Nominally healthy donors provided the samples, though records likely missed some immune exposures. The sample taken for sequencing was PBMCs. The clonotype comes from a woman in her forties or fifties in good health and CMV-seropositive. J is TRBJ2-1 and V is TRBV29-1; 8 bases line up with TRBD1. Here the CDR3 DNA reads TGCAGCGTTGAACCTCGGGACAGGTACAATGAGCAGTTCTTC. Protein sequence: CSVEPRDRYNEQFF.